These T cell receptor beta chains were read from a single sample in a study of CD8 T cell repertoires and HIV-1 epitope variants. Which antigens these TCRs recognize remains unknown. TCRdb keeps only in-frame clones here, not all; method: immunoSEQ multiplex PCR. The sample contains 4,500 to 6,500 clones, less than 75% of which appear only once. The sequencing input was cultured CD8+ T cells derived from PBMCs. The receptors come from a male donor with HIV. The CDR3 runs from the conserved cysteine through the conserved F or W. Each record gives: J gene, V gene, D gene, clone size, CDR3 DNA, CDR3 protein. The D gene is left open where the match is weak. Expanded clones are given a class, and other clones once, few, many or no size at all.

TRBJ1-5 | TRBV7-8 | NA | NA | TGTGCCAGCAGCTTCCACCGGACACCCAATCAGCCCCAGCATTTT | CASSFHRTPNQPQHF
TRBJ1-1 | TRBV4-1 | NA | NA | TGCGCCAGCAGCCAAGATTCAGGGATTCGTGTAGCTTTCTTT | CASSQDSGIRVAFF
TRBJ1-2 | TRBV5-4 | TRBD1 | NA | TGTGCCAGCAGCTTGGGACAGGGTGACGGCTACACCTTC | CASSLGQGDGYTF
TRBJ1-6 | TRBV7-2 | TRBD1 | NA | TGTGCCAGCAGGCAAATGGCAGGGGGCTCACCCCTCCACTTT | CASRQMAGGSPLHF
TRBJ2-1 | TRBV14 | TRBD2 | NA | TGTGCCAGCAGCCAAACGGTTTCAGCGGGAGCATTGGATGAGCAGTTCTTC | CASSQTVSAGALDEQFF
TRBJ2-7 | TRBV28 | NA | NA | TGTGCCAGCAGTTTATCACAGGGAACCCTCTCCTACGAGCAGTACTTC | CASSLSQGTLSYEQYF
TRBJ1-5 | TRBV19 | NA | NA | TGTGCCAGTAGTACGGCAAGGAGCAATCAGCCCCAGCATTTT | CASSTARSNQPQHF
TRBJ2-5 | TRBV7-9 | NA | NA | TGTGCCAGCAGCCGACAAGAGACCCAGTACTTC | CASSRQETQYF
TRBJ2-5 | TRBV6-6 | NA | NA | TGTGCCAGCAGTTACGGAGCAGGGGAAGAGACCCAGTACTTC | CASSYGAGEETQYF
TRBJ2-7 | TRBV7-2 | NA | NA | TGCGCCAGCAGCCATTCCCAGACAGGCTCCTACGAGCAGTACTTC | CASSHSQTGSYEQYF
TRBJ2-1 | TRBV5-1 | TRBD1 | NA | TGCGCCAGCAGCCAGACAGGGGGCAATGAGCAGTTCTTC | CASSQTGGNEQFF
TRBJ2-3 | TRBV28 | NA | once | TGTGCCAGCAGTTTATCGACTAGCACAGATACGCAGTATTTT | CASSLSTSTDTQYF
TRBJ2-3 | TRBV5-8 | TRBD2 | few | TGTGCCAGCAGCCCTACTAGCGGGGTCGCCACAGATACGCAGTATTTT | CASSPTSGVATDTQYF
TRBJ2-7 | TRBV7-2 | TRBD1 | NA | TGTGCCAGCAGACAGGGGGCTTCCTCCTACGAGCAGTACTTC | CASRQGASSYEQYF
TRBJ1-1 | TRBV4-3 | TRBD1 | NA | TGCGCCAGCAGCCAGTACAGGGGGCGCGACACTGAAGCTTTCTTT | CASSQYRGRDTEAFF
TRBJ2-2 | TRBV5-6 | TRBD1 | NA | TGTGCCAGCAGCTTGTTAGGAGCCGGGACAGCGAACACCGGGGAGCTGTTTTTT | CASSLLGAGTANTGELFF
TRBJ1-5 | TRBV28 | TRBD1 | NA | TGTGCCAGCAGCTACGAGGACAGGGACTATCAGCCCCAGCATTTT | CASSYEDRDYQPQHF
TRBJ1-5 | TRBV27 | NA | NA | TGTGCCACACAGGAGACCAGCTATAGCAATCAGCCCCAGCATTTT | CATQETSYSNQPQHF
TRBJ1-1 | TRBV7-9 | NA | NA | TGTGCCAGCAGCTTAGGACAGGTTTCACCCGAAGCTTTCTTT | CASSLGQVSPEAFF
TRBJ2-7 | TRBV6-5 | NA | NA | TGTGCCAGCAGTTACTCGAATCCAGGGCCCTCCTACGAGCAGTACTTC | CASSYSNPGPSYEQYF
TRBJ1-2 | TRBV27 | TRBD1 | NA | TGTGCCAGCAGTGCGACAGGGGGCTTTGGCGGCTACACCTTC | CASSATGGFGGYTF
TRBJ2-1 | TRBV9 | NA | NA | TGTGCCAGCAGCGTAGGGTCAGCCAATGAGCAGTTCTTC | CASSVGSANEQFF
TRBJ2-7 | TRBV27 | NA | NA | TGTGCCAGCAATGCCAGGGATACCTACGAGCAGTACTTC | CASNARDTYEQYF
TRBJ1-1 | TRBV11-2 | NA | NA | TGTGCCAGCAGCCCTGCTAGGGGGGGTGAAGCTTTCTTT | CASSPARGGEAFF
TRBJ1-3 | TRBV19 | NA | NA | TGTGCCAGTAGTAAGACAGCCTACTCTGGAAACACCATATATTTT | CASSKTAYSGNTIYF
TRBJ2-1 | TRBV30 | TRBD1 | NA | TGTGCCTGGAGTGGGACCGGGACAGGGTTGAATGAGCAGTTCTTC | CAWSGTGTGLNEQFF
TRBJ2-2 | TRBV5-6 | NA | NA | TGTGCCAGCAGCTTGGGGCCGAACACCGGGGAGCTGTTTTTT | CASSLGPNTGELFF
TRBJ1-2 | TRBV4-1 | NA | NA | TGCGCCAGCAGCCCCGCCGGAGGGCTGGTTAACTATGGCTACACCTTC | CASSPAGGLVNYGYTF
TRBJ2-2 | TRBV7-8 | TRBD2 | NA | TGTGCCAGCAGCTCGGGACTAGCCTCCTCCGGGGAGCTGTTTTTT | CASSSGLASSGELFF
TRBJ2-7 | TRBV5-1 | NA | few | TGCGCCAGCAGCGGTTACTCCTACGAGCAGTACTTC | CASSGYSYEQYF
TRBJ1-5 | TRBV4-3 | NA | NA | TGCGCCAGCAGCCAAGAGGTAGGTCTGCAGCCCCAGCATTTT | CASSQEVGLQPQHF